The following is a T cell receptor beta chain sequence with its context. Trimming took off 0 bases at V and 7 bases at J, with 3 bases between the two ends. The CDR3 totals 11 residues. Germline V gene sequence: CDR1 MRHNA, CDR2 SNTAGT. This entry comes from a study of STAT5B mutations in CD4+ large granular lymphocyte leukemia. Controls came from buffy coats of healthy blood donors. TCRdb keeps only in-frame clones here, not all; method: immunoSEQ multiplex PCR. Among some 51,000 clones listed, around 81% were seen once. This clonotype was sampled from a human donor in good health. The sequenced material came from CD4+ T cells from blood buffy coats. V gene TRBV6-4 combines with J gene TRBJ1-2; D unclear. The CDR3 sequence is CASSDSGGYTF. Here the CDR3 DNA reads TGTGCCAGCAGTGACTCGGGTGGCTACACCTTC.